Listed below are T cell receptor beta chains from one sample, sequenced in a study of T cell repertoires in cytomegalovirus infection. For these TCRs, the target antigens are not known. MiXCR was run by TCRdb on the reads, yielding one entry per CDR3 protein. The table records about 110,000 distinct CDR3 sequences, around 10% of them present only once. Sequences were obtained from PBMCs, sequenced either directly or after in vitro stimulation (not recorded which). The source is a human donor in good health (CMV status not recorded). Some clones in this sample may be carry-over from other donors' samples. Both conserved end residues are part of each CDR3. The D gene is left open where the match is weak. Some rows have no size entry. The others give once, few or many, or a class for an expanded clone.

CDR3 | DNA | J | D | V | size
CASSFSRDSVVGDTQYF | TGTGCCAGCAGCTTTTCGAGGGATTCAGTCGTTGGAGATACGCAGTATTTT | TRBJ2-3 | . | TRBV11-3 | many
CASSQKGAESTDTQYF | TGCGCCAGCAGCCAAAAAGGAGCGGAGAGCACAGATACGCAGTATTTT | TRBJ2-3 | . | TRBV4-1 | few
CASVSDGRYVNYGYTF | TGTGCCAGCGTCTCAGACGGGAGATACGTGAACTATGGCTACACCTTC | TRBJ1-2 | . | TRBV5-8 | few
CASSLGVAGAPGNEQFF | TGTGCCAGCAGCTTAGGGGTAGCGGGAGCACCCGGCAATGAGCAGTTCTTC | TRBJ2-1 | TRBD2 | TRBV7-9 | many
CASSLVGGNEQFF | TGTGCCAGCAGCTTAGTCGGAGGTAATGAGCAGTTCTTC | TRBJ2-1 | . | TRBV7-9 | many
CASSPQTIAGRETQYF | TGTGCCAGCAGCCCGCAGACAATAGCGGGACGCGAGACCCAGTACTTC | TRBJ2-5 | TRBD2 | TRBV7-9 | many
CASSQSVEGQETQYF | TGCGCCAGCAGTCAATCGGTGGAGGGACAAGAGACCCAGTACTTC | TRBJ2-5 | . | TRBV23-1 | .
CASSFGTSGDTQYF | TGTGCCAGCAGCTTCGGGACTAGCGGAGATACGCAGTATTTT | TRBJ2-3 | TRBD2 | TRBV7-6 | many
CASSEWSGSNQPQHF | TGTGCCAGCAGCGAGTGGTCGGGTAGCAATCAGCCCCAGCATTTT | TRBJ1-5 | . | TRBV9 | few
CASSLEGSNTEAFF | TGTGCCAGCAGTTTAGAGGGGTCGAACACTGAAGCTTTCTTT | TRBJ1-1 | . | TRBV12-3/TRBV12-4 | many
CATSDDGQELTF | TGTGCCACCAGTGATGATGGACAGGAACTTACCTTC | TRBJ2-7 | TRBD1 | TRBV24-1 | many
CASSFGEVGSYNEQFF | TGCGCCAGCAGCTTTGGAGAAGTAGGCTCCTACAATGAGCAGTTCTTC | TRBJ2-1 | . | TRBV5-1 | many
CASSRSGRAVNEQFF | TGTGCCAGCAGCCGTAGCGGGAGGGCGGTAAATGAGCAGTTCTTC | TRBJ2-1 | TRBD2 | TRBV7-2 | many
CASSTLAADTQYF | TGTGCCAGCAGCACCCTAGCTGCAGATACGCAGTATTTT | TRBJ2-3 | . | TRBV11-3 | many
CASTLTYKPNEQFF | TGTGCCAGCACGTTGACTTACAAACCCAATGAGCAGTTCTTC | TRBJ2-1 | . | TRBV12-3/TRBV12-4 | many
CSAPFASFGVNEQFF | TGCAGTGCCCCCTTTGCTAGCTTTGGTGTCAATGAGCAGTTCTTC | TRBJ2-1 | . | TRBV20-1 | .
CSARDRGQGGNQPQHF | TGCAGTGCTAGAGATCGGGGACAGGGAGGCAATCAGCCCCAGCATTTT | TRBJ1-5 | TRBD1 | TRBV20-1 | many
CASRPGLAGWDEQFF | TGTGCCAGCAGACCGGGACTAGCGGGATGGGATGAGCAGTTCTTC | TRBJ2-1 | TRBD2 | TRBV6-6 | few
CASSQFLAGVGGAYNEQFF | TGTGCCAGCAGCCAATTCCTAGCGGGAGTCGGTGGGGCCTACAATGAGCAGTTCTTC | TRBJ2-1 | TRBD2 | TRBV28 | many
CSVDVGNTGELFF | TGCAGCGTTGACGTAGGGAACACCGGGGAGCTGTTTTTT | TRBJ2-2 | . | TRBV29-1 | .
CASSYSTGRTATEAFF | TGTGCCAGCAGTTACTCGACAGGGCGGACGGCCACTGAAGCTTTCTTT | TRBJ1-1 | TRBD1 | TRBV6-6 | many
CASSDPGAFAYEQYF | TGTGCCAGCAGCGATCCAGGGGCCTTCGCCTACGAGCAGTACTTC | TRBJ2-7 | . | TRBV25-1 | few
CASSTGPSQETQYF | TGTGCCAGCAGCACTGGTCCCTCCCAAGAGACCCAGTACTTC | TRBJ2-5 | . | TRBV7-2 | .
CASSSKGLIYNEQFF | TGTGCCAGCAGCTCGAAGGGACTAATCTACAATGAGCAGTTCTTC | TRBJ2-1 | TRBD2 | TRBV11-2 | .
CSVSLAGGLDTQYF | TGCAGCGTGTCTCTAGCGGGAGGCTTAGATACGCAGTATTTT | TRBJ2-3 | TRBD2 | TRBV29-1 | many
CASSLEVGGFDGYTF | TGTGCCAGCAGCTTAGAGGTCGGAGGGTTCGATGGCTACACCTTC | TRBJ1-2 | . | TRBV7-8 | many
CASSSRVQNSPLHF | TGTGCCAGCAGCTCAAGGGTCCAAAATTCACCCCTCCACTTT | TRBJ1-6 | . | TRBV7-8 | .
CASSLSTSGGLSQETQYF | TGTGCCAGCAGTCTTAGCACGTCGGGGGGCTTATCACAAGAGACCCAGTACTTC | TRBJ2-5 | . | TRBV7-2 | many
CASTPLARNNEQFF | TGTGCCAGCACCCCTCTGGCGAGAAACAATGAGCAGTTCTTC | TRBJ2-1 | . | TRBV6-2/TRBV6-3 | many
CASSLGVTTNEKLFF | TGCGCCAGCAGCTTGGGGGTTACAACTAATGAAAAACTGTTTTTT | TRBJ1-4 | . | TRBV5-1 | few
CASSDYRGGNQPQHF | TGTGCCAGTAGTGACTACAGGGGAGGCAATCAGCCCCAGCATTTT | TRBJ1-5 | TRBD1 | TRBV19 | few
CASSQLQGRVASTDTQYF | TGCGCCAGCAGCCAACTCCAGGGCCGTGTGGCGAGCACAGATACGCAGTATTTT | TRBJ2-3 | . | TRBV4-1 | .
CASSYFRLAGSNFDEQFF | TGTGCCAGCAGTTACTTCAGACTAGCGGGATCGAATTTCGATGAGCAGTTCTTC | TRBJ2-1 | TRBD2 | TRBV6-6 | .
CASSFGGLSSYNEQFF | TGTGCCAGCAGCTTTGGGGGATTATCCTCCTACAATGAGCAGTTCTTC | TRBJ2-1 | . | TRBV7-2 | many
CASSYGGARDTGELFF | TGTGCCAGCAGTTACGGGGGGGCACGGGACACCGGGGAGCTGTTTTTT | TRBJ2-2 | TRBD2 | TRBV6-1 | many
CASSPDRAQNTEAFF | TGTGCCAGCAGTCCAGACAGGGCCCAGAACACTGAAGCTTTCTTT | TRBJ1-1 | TRBD1 | TRBV6-5 | many
CASSPRAGTEAFF | TGTGCCAGCAGTCCCCGGGCCGGCACTGAAGCTTTCTTT | TRBJ1-1 | . | TRBV6-1 | .
CASSIPLRGSANEKLFF | TGTGCCAGTAGTATCCCCCTGAGGGGGTCCGCTAATGAAAAACTGTTTTTT | TRBJ1-4 | . | TRBV19 | few
CASSFTSGTYEQYF | TGTGCCAGCAGCTTTACTAGCGGGACCTACGAGCAGTACTTC | TRBJ2-7 | TRBD2 | TRBV11-2 | few
CSAVEGVNYGYTF | TGCAGCGCTGTTGAGGGGGTTAACTATGGCTACACCTTC | TRBJ1-2 | . | TRBV29-1 | few
CASSKLGSYNEQFF | TGTGCCAGCAGCAAACTAGGCTCCTACAATGAGCAGTTCTTC | TRBJ2-1 | . | TRBV5-6 | .
CATYNGSQGFYEQYF | TGTGCCACCTATAACGGTTCACAGGGATTCTACGAGCAGTACTTC | TRBJ2-7 | . | TRBV24-1 | few
CASSPGGIDTQYF | TGTGCCAGCAGCCCAGGGGGGATAGATACGCAGTATTTT | TRBJ2-3 | . | TRBV7-2 | many